This T cell receptor (beta chain) was found in a study of T cell repertoires in cytomegalovirus infection. Background on the study: Recently identified HLA-C-restricted CMV epitopes were among the peptides used. From public TCR beta signatures came an indication of both CMV infection and matching HLA type. Study-wide results and caveats: HLA-C-restricted TCR beta clonotypes specific for CMV led the ex vivo response.

This clonotype was seen a handful of times. Its antigen is not known. TCRdb passed the reads through MiXCR, listing each CDR3 protein once. This table has hundreds of thousands of distinct CDR3 sequences, more than 40% appearing once. Trimming took 3 bases from V and 2 from J, leaving 14 bases between them. Germline CDR1 and CDR2: SGHTA and FQGNSA. The CDR3 has 15 residues. V gene TRBV7-2 combines with J gene TRBJ2-7, with D possibly called TRBD1 or TRBD2 (7 bases each). The input for sequencing was cultured PBMCs, taken from culture after CMV antigen stimulation. The receptor comes from a human donor in good health (CMV status not recorded). Some clones in this sample may be carry-over from other donors' samples. The CDR3 spells CASSFGQGGTYEQYF. Here the CDR3 DNA reads TGTGCCAGCAGCTTTGGGCAGGGGGGGACCTACGAGCAGTACTTC. Combining the CDR3 with reference TRBV7-2 and TRBJ2-7 gives the whole variable domain GAGVSQSPSNKVTEKGKDVELRCDPISGHTALYWYRQSLGQGLEFLIYFQGNSAPDKSGLPSDRFSAERTGGSVSTLTIQRTQQEDSAVYLCASSFGQGGTYEQYFGPGTRLTVT.